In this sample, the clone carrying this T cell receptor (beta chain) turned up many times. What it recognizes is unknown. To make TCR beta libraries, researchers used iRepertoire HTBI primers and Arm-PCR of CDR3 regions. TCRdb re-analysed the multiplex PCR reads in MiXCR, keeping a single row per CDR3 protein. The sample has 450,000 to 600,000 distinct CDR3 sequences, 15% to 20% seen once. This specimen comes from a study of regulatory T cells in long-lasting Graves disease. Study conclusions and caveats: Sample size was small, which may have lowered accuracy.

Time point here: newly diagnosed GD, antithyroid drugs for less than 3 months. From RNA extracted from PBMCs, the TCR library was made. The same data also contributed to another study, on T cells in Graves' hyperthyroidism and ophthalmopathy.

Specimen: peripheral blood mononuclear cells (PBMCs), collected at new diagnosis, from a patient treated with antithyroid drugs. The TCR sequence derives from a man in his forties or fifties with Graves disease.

The CDR3 spells CASSNYEQYF. In nucleotides, the CDR3 is TGTGCCAGCAGCAACTACGAGCAGTACTTC. The V gene is TRBV28, the J gene TRBJ2-7; no reliable D call. The CDR3 consists of 10 residues. Per germline, CDR1 MDHEN and CDR2 SYDVKM. Trimming cost V 6 bases and J 3 bases, with 3 bases left between them.